A selection of T cell receptor beta chains follows, all from one sample in a study of human thymus T cells. TCRdb keeps only in-frame clones here, not all; method: immunoSEQ multiplex PCR. This sample carries some 130,000 clones, more than 90% of them seen once, and the ten largest clones take 0.02% to 0.03%. The sample was thymus tissue. The receptors stem from a boy in the first two years of life with a congenital heart defect but otherwise immunologically healthy. Both conserved end residues are part of each CDR3. The D gene is left open where the match is weak. Clone size is shown for a subset of rows, as once, few, many or a class of expanded clone.

clone_size j_call d_call v_call cdr3_aa cdr3_nt
- TRBJ1-6 - TRBV5-4 CASSLEVSGNSPLHF TGTGCCAGCAGCTTGGAGGTGTCCGGTAATTCACCCCTCCACTTT
few TRBJ1-2 - TRBV6-6 CASSPWGLYGYTF TGTGCCAGCAGCCCGTGGGGCCTCTATGGCTACACCTTC
- TRBJ1-2 TRBD1 TRBV11-2 CASSLDGRDRDFGGYTF TGTGCCAGCAGCTTAGACGGCCGCGACAGGGATTTCGGCGGCTACACCTTC
- TRBJ1-1 - TRBV6-1 CASSEEGINTEAFF TGTGCCAGCAGTGAAGAGGGTATTAACACTGAAGCTTTCTTT
- TRBJ1-1 - TRBV28 CASSLRVNTEAFF TGTGCCAGCAGCTTGAGGGTGAACACTGAAGCTTTCTTT
- TRBJ1-3 TRBD1 TRBV2 CASSAQGVSGNTIYF TGTGCCAGCAGTGCACAGGGGGTCTCTGGAAACACCATATATTTT
- TRBJ1-1 - TRBV19 CASSTRQVGNTEAFF TGTGCCAGTAGTACTCGACAGGTGGGGAACACTGAAGCTTTCTTT
- TRBJ2-3 TRBD2 TRBV13 CASSSASGADTQYF TGTGCCAGCAGTTCGGCTAGCGGGGCGGATACGCAGTATTTT
- TRBJ2-7 TRBD1 TRBV30 CAWSRAGGEEQYF TGTGCCTGGAGCAGGGCAGGGGGAGAAGAGCAGTACTTC
- TRBJ2-5 TRBD2 TRBV5-1 CASSWRTSGGRYQETQYF TGCGCCAGCAGTTGGCGGACTAGCGGGGGCCGGTACCAAGAGACCCAGTACTTC
- TRBJ1-5 - TRBV28 CASRGHPLSNQPQHF TGTGCCAGCAGGGGACATCCCCTTAGCAATCAGCCCCAGCATTTT
- TRBJ1-1 - TRBV28 CASRGTANTEAFF TGTGCCAGCAGGGGGACGGCGAACACTGAAGCTTTCTTT
- TRBJ2-3 - TRBV5-1 CASSPLVPDTQYF TGCGCCAGCAGCCCCCTGGTACCAGATACGCAGTATTTT
- TRBJ2-7 - TRBV4-2 CASSPPGLPAAEQYF TGTGCCAGCAGCCCACCGGGACTCCCAGCGGCCGAGCAGTACTTC
- TRBJ2-1 TRBD2 TRBV5-1 CASQRGPDNEQFF TGCGCCAGCCAGCGGGGACCAGACAATGAGCAGTTCTTC
- TRBJ1-1 - TRBV10-3 CAISESKEITEAFF TGTGCCATCAGTGAGTCTAAGGAGATCACTGAAGCTTTCTTT
- TRBJ2-1 - TRBV7-2 CASSLDTALKFF TGTGCCAGCAGCTTAGACACGGCCCTTAAGTTCTTC
- TRBJ2-6 TRBD2 TRBV5-1 CASSDETSGVTSGANVLTF TGCGCCAGCAGCGACGAGACTAGCGGGGTAACCTCTGGGGCCAACGTCCTGACTTTC
- TRBJ1-1 - TRBV19 CATRLNTEAFF TGTGCCACCCGATTGAACACTGAAGCTTTCTTT
- TRBJ1-1 - TRBV12-5 CASGLVLGEGAFF TGTGCTAGTGGTTTGGTACTAGGTGAGGGAGCTTTCTTT
- TRBJ2-7 - TRBV28 CAERGSYEQYF TGTGCCGAGAGGGGGTCCTACGAGCAGTACTTC
- TRBJ2-3 - TRBV9 CASSPYLGPDTDTQYF TGTGCCAGCAGCCCCTATTTAGGCCCGGACACAGATACGCAGTATTTT
- TRBJ1-5 - TRBV7-9 CASSLGGGSNQPQHF TGTGCCAGCAGCTTAGGAGGAGGCAGCAATCAGCCCCAGCATTTT
- TRBJ1-5 - TRBV6-5 CASKYRDGSGQPQHF TGTGCCAGCAAGTACCGGGACGGGTCGGGACAGCCCCAGCATTTT
- TRBJ2-5 - TRBV6-5 CASSVSWVQETQYF TGTGCCAGCAGTGTCTCTTGGGTCCAAGAGACCCAGTACTTC
- TRBJ2-1 - TRBV20-1 CSARAREQFF TGCAGTGCTAGGGCACGGGAGCAGTTCTTC
- TRBJ2-3 TRBD2 TRBV14 CASSQDRLAGGPTDTQYF TGTGCCAGCAGCCAAGATAGGCTAGCGGGGGGGCCTACAGATACGCAGTATTTT
- TRBJ1-2 - TRBV2 CASRDAANYGYTF TGTGCCAGCAGGGACGCAGCTAACTATGGCTACACCTTC
- TRBJ2-7 - TRBV27 CASSLSGVNSRISEQYF TGTGCCAGCAGTTTATCGGGAGTAAATAGCAGGATCAGCGAGCAGTACTTC
- TRBJ2-1 TRBD2 TRBV4-3 CASSQGRGGGEQFF TGCGCCAGCAGCCAAGGTCGGGGGGGCGGTGAGCAGTTCTTC
- TRBJ1-2 TRBD1 TRBV9 CASSVFADRGRVGTSGYTF TGTGCCAGCAGCGTCTTTGCTGACAGGGGGCGTGTCGGTACTAGCGGCTACACCTTC
once TRBJ2-7 - TRBV9 CASSVGSLSYEQYF TGTGCCAGCAGCGTAGGGTCCCTCTCCTACGAGCAGTACTTC
- TRBJ1-1 TRBD1 TRBV5-8 CASSPDRGVGTEAFF TGTGCCAGCAGCCCGGACAGGGGCGTGGGAACTGAAGCTTTCTTT
- TRBJ1-6 TRBD1 TRBV30 CAWKEEQGARNSPLHF TGTGCCTGGAAAGAGGAGCAGGGGGCGAGGAATTCACCCCTCCACTTT
- TRBJ2-1 - TRBV4-3 CASSLVWGWDEQFF TGCGCCAGCAGCCTCGTCTGGGGTTGGGATGAGCAGTTCTTC
- TRBJ2-2 TRBD1 TRBV7-6 CASSLAFVDRDTGELFF TGTGCCAGCAGCTTAGCGTTTGTCGACAGGGACACCGGGGAGCTGTTTTTT
- TRBJ2-7 TRBD2 TRBV7-2 CASSPSGGISYEQYF TGTGCCAGCAGCCCTAGCGGGGGTATCTCCTACGAGCAGTACTTC
- TRBJ1-5 - TRBV6-1 CASSEGGDTINQPQHF TGTGCCAGCAGTGAAGGAGGGGACACCATAAATCAGCCCCAGCATTTT
- TRBJ2-5 - TRBV18 CASSPGTLQETQYF TGTGCCAGCTCACCTGGGACACTCCAAGAGACCCAGTACTTC
- TRBJ2-3 TRBD2 TRBV7-9 CASRKLAGSTDTQYF TGTGCCAGCAGAAAACTAGCGGGGTCCACAGATACGCAGTATTTT
- TRBJ2-5 TRBD2 TRBV4-2 CASSRRTASGGVWQETQYF TGTGCCAGCAGCCGACGGACGGCCAGCGGGGGGGTGTGGCAAGAGACCCAGTACTTC
- TRBJ2-2 TRBD2 TRBV5-1 CASSGTGGRSGELFF TGCGCCAGCAGCGGAACCGGGGGGAGGTCCGGGGAGCTGTTTTTT
- TRBJ2-2 TRBD2 TRBV28 CASSLERGGGGELFF TGTGCCAGCAGTTTGGAGCGGGGGGGCGGCGGGGAGCTGTTTTTT
- TRBJ2-7 TRBD2 TRBV28 CASSLLAGEFYEQYF TGTGCCAGCAGTTTACTAGCGGGGGAGTTCTACGAGCAGTACTTC
- TRBJ1-2 TRBD1 TRBV14 CASSQVDRGQGEIKGYTF TGTGCCAGCAGCCAAGTCGATAGGGGACAGGGAGAGATTAAAGGCTACACCTTC
- TRBJ2-1 - TRBV27 CASSHRRGSYNEQFF TGTGCCAGCAGTCACCGGCGGGGCTCCTACAATGAGCAGTTCTTC
- TRBJ2-7 TRBD2 TRBV5-1 CASRYGRGDWEQYF TGCGCCAGCAGGTACGGACGGGGGGATTGGGAGCAGTACTTC
- TRBJ1-2 TRBD1 TRBV5-1 CAHGTGGNYGYTF TGCGCCCACGGGACAGGGGGAAACTATGGCTACACCTTC
- TRBJ2-1 TRBD2 TRBV29-1 CSVAPRLANNEQFF TGCAGCGTTGCGCCCCGACTAGCGAACAATGAGCAGTTCTTC
- TRBJ2-3 - TRBV4-3 CASSHELADSTDTQYF TGCGCCAGCAGCCACGAACTAGCTGATAGCACAGATACGCAGTATTTT
- TRBJ2-1 - TRBV4-3 CASSQAPFGGNEQFF TGCGCCAGCAGCCAAGCCCCCTTTGGAGGGAATGAGCAGTTCTTC
- TRBJ2-5 TRBD2 TRBV10-3 CAISESGSSSGGRETQYF TGTGCCATCAGTGAGTCTGGTAGCTCGAGCGGGGGGCGAGAGACCCAGTACTTC
once TRBJ2-4 - TRBV29-1 CSAGSLAKNIQYF TGCAGCGCTGGCTCGTTGGCCAAAAACATTCAGTACTTC
- TRBJ2-5 TRBD2 TRBV2 CASRPLAGGSETQYF TGTGCCAGCAGACCCCTAGCGGGGGGGTCAGAGACCCAGTACTTC
- TRBJ2-3 - TRBV11-2 CASSSRLGSDTQYF TGTGCCAGCAGCTCCAGACTAGGTTCGGATACGCAGTATTTT
- TRBJ2-7 TRBD1 TRBV5-4 CASSRPGTGGEQYF TGTGCCAGCAGCCGACCCGGGACAGGGGGCGAGCAGTACTTC
- TRBJ1-4 TRBD1 TRBV28 CASGLDRGIEKLFF TGTGCCAGCGGACTGGACAGGGGTATCGAAAAACTGTTTTTT
- TRBJ2-7 - TRBV28 CASTTQSSYEQYF TGTGCCAGCACCACACAGAGCTCCTACGAGCAGTACTTC
- TRBJ2-4 - TRBV12-5 CASGLKASDIQYF TGTGCTAGTGGTCTCAAAGCATCGGACATTCAGTACTTC
- TRBJ2-3 - TRBV6-6 CASSRSDRPDTQYF TGTGCCAGCAGTCGTAGCGATCGGCCAGATACGCAGTATTTT